The present entry profiles one T cell receptor beta chain with its context. Generation of TCR beta cDNA was performed by 5'RACE template switching incorporating UMIs. TCRdb re-called the 5' RACE reads, yielding one record per CDR3 amino acid sequence without DNA. The ten top clones account for 9.5% to 15%, within a sample of 120,000 to 150,000 distinct CDR3 sequences. This specimen comes from a study of T cells expressing NK-cell markers. This CDR3 region has 15 residues. CDR1 and CDR2 from the germline V gene are MNHNS and SASEGT. The sample taken for sequencing was blood T cells: a sorted CD56 or NKG2C T cell subset, CD4+ or CD8+ T cells, or bulk PBMC T cells (not recorded which). V is TRBV6-1 and J is TRBJ1-1. This TCR derives from a man younger than 30 in good health. CDR3 loop: CASSPLRGKNTEAFF.